This T cell receptor beta chain was sequenced for a study of T cells in Graves' hyperthyroidism and ophthalmopathy (dated by TCRdb to between 2018 and 2021). About the full investigation: To identify distinguishing TCR V-J signatures, a discovery cohort of 100 patients was used, comprising some 45 with Graves' ophthalmopathy and 57 with stable Graves' hyperthyroidism. For training and testing, the roughly 97 patients in the discovery cohort were randomly divided in a 7:3 ratio. TCR Vbeta CDR3 sequencing of approximately 140 peripheral blood samples (fewer than 45 ophthalmopathy, about 74 hyperthyroidism and approximately 17 progressor patients) is reported in the paper. Thyroid tissue and blood T-cell repertoires from six or seven Graves' hyperthyroidism patients were also compared in the study. After sampling, hyperthyroidism patients received methimazole starting at 30 mg daily, and ophthalmopathy patients received high-dose intravenous methylprednisolone. Whether ophthalmopathy could be predicted prospectively was tested in an independent validation cohort made up of approximately 19 hyperthyroidism patients plus 17 patients who later progressed to ophthalmopathy. What the work shows at the level of the full study, not this receptor alone: Most expanded thyroid clonotypes (frequency above 0.001) were also found in blood, which suggests that blood repertoires may mirror thyroid immune responses. In validation, progression to ophthalmopathy was predicted by the model with approximately 67% sensitivity and 72.22% specificity, a median of around 6.5 months before onset. Sample size was not statistically predetermined, and investigators were not blinded to group allocation. A 13 V-J signature model separated ophthalmopathy from stable hyperthyroidism, with about 88% sensitivity and about 81% specificity in cross-validation and 80%/75% in testing.

About this clonotype itself: Which antigen it targets is not known. The junction shows a germline mismatch at one end, possibly a read error.

TCR beta CDR3 regions were amplified from RNA transcripts. The TCR CDR3 was subjected to a first round of RT-PCR using the HTBI primer set and the Qiagen OneStep RT-PCR kit. Libraries were constructed in a second round of multiplex PCR, after which size selection and purification were carried out. Paired-end sequencing of the libraries was performed with 100 bp reads on an Illumina HiSeq2000. Turning to the authors' computational methods: SOAPnuke was used to process the raw data, throwing out any read that contained adapters or uncalled bases, had a mean Phred below 15, or lacked an exact constant-primer or identifier match. High-quality paired reads were merged with COPE v1.2.5, and unique nucleotide sequences were defined as clonotypes. Clonotypes were aligned to IMGT TRBV, TRBD and TRBJ reference segments using MiTCR v1.1. Analysis was restricted to V-J combinations with a frequency above 0.0001, which covered 99.2% of repertoires. The TCS score was defined as F50 (clonal expansion) divided by E x V (chaos), with BLOSUM62-based TCRdist calculated between CDR3 peptides within each V-J. Welch's t-statistics and random forest reduced approximately 520 V-J features to roughly 13, which were used in a naive Bayes classifier (R e1071). The Morisita-Horn index was used to measure how similar the thyroid and blood repertoires were. TCRdb passed the public sequencing reads through fastp at Q25 and MiXCR, retaining productive beta sequences. Every CDR3 protein is listed once, alongside the most common genes and DNA of its rows. It is TCRdb's table, rather than the study itself, that gives the V and J calls and clone size. For this sample the table gives about 640,000 distinct CDR3 sequences, of which 45% were detected only once. Jointly, the top ten make up 7% to 7.5% of the sample.

The CDR1 and CDR2 encoded by the germline V gene (reference sequence) are SEHNR and FQNEAQ. The CDR3 sequence holds 14 residues, the cysteine and phenylalanine included. Only the CDR3 DNA stays, 42 bases, in frame from base 1. The study excluded patients with uncontrolled infections, other autoimmune diseases, pregnancy or lactation. Clinical symptoms, serum thyroxine and TRAb, thyroid ultrasound, and orbital computed tomography formed the basis for the diagnoses. Trizol reagent was used to extract total RNA, and RNA quality was then checked on an Agilent 2100 Bioanalyzer. This clonotype was sampled from an adult man with Graves' disease, either hyperthyroidism or ophthalmopathy (not recorded which). The specimen sequenced was peripheral blood or thyroid tissue (not recorded which). The rearrangement combines TRBV7-9 with TRBJ2-7, with 8 junctional bases fitting TRBD1. DNA sequence: TGTGCCGGCAGCTTGACAGGGGCCTCCTACGAGCAGTACTTC. This is translated as CAGSLTGASYEQYF.